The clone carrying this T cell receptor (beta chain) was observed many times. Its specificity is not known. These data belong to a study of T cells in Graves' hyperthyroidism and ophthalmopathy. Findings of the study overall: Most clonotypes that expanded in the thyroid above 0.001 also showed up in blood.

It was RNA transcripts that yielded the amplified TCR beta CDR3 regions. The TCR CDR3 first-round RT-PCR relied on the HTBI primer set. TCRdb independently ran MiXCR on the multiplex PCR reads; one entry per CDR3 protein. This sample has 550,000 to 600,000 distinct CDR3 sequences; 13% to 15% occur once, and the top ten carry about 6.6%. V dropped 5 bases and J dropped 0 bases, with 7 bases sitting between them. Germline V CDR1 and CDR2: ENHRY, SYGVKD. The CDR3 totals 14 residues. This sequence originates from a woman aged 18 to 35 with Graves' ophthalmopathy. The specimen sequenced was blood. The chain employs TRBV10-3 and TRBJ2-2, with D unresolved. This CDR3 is CAISSSPNTGELFF. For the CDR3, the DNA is TGTGCCATCAGTTCAAGCCCGAACACCGGGGAGCTGTTTTTT.